These T cell receptor beta chains were read from a single sample in a study of T-cell reconstitution after alpha-beta-depleted transplantation in children. TCRdb independently ran MiXCR on the PCR reads; one entry per CDR3 protein. This sample yields 190,000 or so distinct CDR3 sequences, of which roughly 6.8% are seen a single time; 3% to 3.5% belongs to the top ten. Source: PBMCs from the stem cell graft donor, taken from the stem cell graft. The receptors shown here come from a human donor who donated a stem cell graft to a child with Wiskott-Aldrich syndrome. CDR3s include the opening cysteine and the closing phenylalanine or tryptophan. The D gene is left open where the match is weak. Size values are once, few and many counts, or a class for expanded clones, and some rows have none.

TRBV5-1	-	TRBJ2-1	many	CASSRDSAPSDEQFF	TGCGCCAGCAGCCGGGACTCCGCTCCCTCGGATGAGCAGTTCTTC
TRBV2	TRBD1	TRBJ1-5	-	CASSSRQGADQPQHF	TGTGCCAGCAGTTCACGACAGGGGGCGGATCAGCCCCAGCATTTT
TRBV5-1	TRBD1	TRBJ2-2	many	CASSSTPDRAGGELFF	TGCGCCAGCAGCTCGACCCCGGACAGGGCGGGCGGGGAGCTGTTTTTT
TRBV4-3	TRBD1	TRBJ2-7	many	CASGTRTGPYEQYF	TGCGCCAGCGGGACCCGGACAGGTCCCTACGAGCAGTACTTC
TRBV29-1	TRBD1	TRBJ2-7	many	CSYGQGSGYEQYF	TGCAGCTACGGACAGGGGAGCGGCTACGAGCAGTACTTC
TRBV29-1	TRBD2	TRBJ2-7	many	CSVVGGLGANEQYF	TGCAGCGTTGTTGGGGGACTAGGCGCCAACGAGCAGTACTTC
TRBV9	-	TRBJ2-4	many	CASSARGSDSSLAKNIQYF	TGTGCCAGCAGCGCCCGAGGTAGTGACAGCTCTTTAGCCAAAAACATTCAGTACTTC
TRBV2	TRBD2	TRBJ2-1	many	CASSGGLAVYNEQFF	TGTGCCAGCAGTGGGGGACTAGCGGTATACAATGAGCAGTTCTTC
TRBV10-3	-	TRBJ2-1	many	CAISEGGASYNEQFF	TGTGCCATCAGTGAGGGAGGCGCTTCCTACAATGAGCAGTTCTTC
TRBV6-5	-	TRBJ1-5	many	CASRARENQPQHF	TGTGCCAGCAGGGCCAGGGAGAATCAGCCCCAGCATTTT
TRBV12-3/TRBV12-4	TRBD1	TRBJ2-5	-	CASSHRGIGQETQYF	TGTGCCAGCAGTCACAGGGGCATCGGGCAAGAGACCCAGTACTTC
TRBV20-1	TRBD2	TRBJ2-3	many	CSARSWTRSTDTQYF	TGCAGTGCTAGATCCTGGACTAGGAGCACAGATACGCAGTATTTT
TRBV12-3/TRBV12-4	TRBD1	TRBJ2-7	many	CASGTEGSYEQYF	TGTGCCAGCGGGACAGAAGGGTCCTACGAGCAGTACTTC
TRBV30	-	TRBJ2-7	-	CAWSVWAAISYEQYF	TGTGCCTGGAGTGTCTGGGCAGCCATCTCCTACGAGCAGTACTTC
TRBV18	TRBD1	TRBJ2-2	few	CASSPPRDRGFTGELFF	TGTGCCAGCTCACCACCGAGGGACAGGGGGTTTACCGGGGAGCTGTTTTTT
TRBV5-1	TRBD1	TRBJ1-1	many	CASSFDRDRREAFF	TGCGCCAGCAGCTTCGACCGGGACAGACGAGAAGCTTTCTTT
TRBV15	TRBD1	TRBJ2-7	many	CATSRRDRVYEQYF	TGTGCCACCAGCCGCCGGGACAGGGTTTACGAGCAGTACTTC
TRBV29-1	-	TRBJ2-5	many	CSVDTATLGTTQYF	TGCAGCGTTGACACCGCTACCCTGGGGACGACCCAGTACTTC
TRBV1	-	TRBJ2-1	few	CTSSQDRCSYNEQFF	TGCACCAGCAGCCAAGACAGATGCTCCTACAATGAGCAGTTCTTC
TRBV6-1	TRBD2	TRBJ2-1	many	CASSTRTSGNYNEQFF	TGTGCCAGCAGCACCCGGACTAGCGGCAACTACAATGAGCAGTTCTTC
TRBV5-6	TRBD1	TRBJ1-5	many	CASSLAQGGRGARQHF	TGTGCCAGCAGCTTGGCCCAAGGGGGCAGGGGAGCACGCCAGCATTTT
TRBV29-1	-	TRBJ2-3	many	CSVHPITDTQYF	TGCAGCGTTCATCCAATTACAGATACGCAGTATTTT
TRBV4-3	-	TRBJ1-3	many	CASSQEGRPGNTIYF	TGCGCCAGCAGCCAAGAGGGTCGGCCTGGAAACACCATATATTTT
TRBV18	-	TRBJ1-1	few	CASSPGPGGAGTEAFF	TGTGCCAGCTCACCAGGTCCTGGGGGGGCAGGGACTGAAGCTTTCTTT
TRBV7-2	-	TRBJ2-1	many	CASSLRGIAAYNEQFF	TGTGCCAGCAGCTTAAGGGGGATAGCGGCTTACAATGAGCAGTTCTTC
TRBV5-5	-	TRBJ1-6	few	CASSLWAPQFGSPLHF	TGTGCCAGCAGCTTGTGGGCGCCCCAATTTGGTTCACCCCTCCACTTT
TRBV2	-	TRBJ1-5	many	CASSEALGHLGIYSNQPQHF	TGTGCCAGCAGTGAAGCGCTTGGCCACCTAGGGATTTATAGCAATCAGCCCCAGCATTTT
TRBV2	-	TRBJ1-5	many	CASTKTGDNQPQHF	TGTGCCAGCACCAAAACGGGGGACAATCAGCCCCAGCATTTT
TRBV4-3	-	TRBJ1-1	many	CASSQDGLGTEAFF	TGCGCCAGCAGCCAAGATGGCCTTGGGACCGAAGCTTTCTTT
TRBV5-1	TRBD1	TRBJ2-3	many	CASSLTGTGEYF	TGCGCCAGCAGCCTAACCGGGACAGGCGAATATTTT
TRBV10-3	-	TRBJ2-5	many	CATRSAGEETQYF	TGTGCCACCCGTTCAGCGGGTGAAGAGACCCAGTACTTC
TRBV20-1	TRBD1	TRBJ1-2	many	CSAKVTGGSNYGYTF	TGCAGTGCTAAGGTTACAGGGGGGAGCAACTATGGCTACACCTTC
TRBV29-1	-	TRBJ2-7	-	CSVTAGQNYEQYF	TGCAGCGTTACCGCGGGACAGAACTACGAGCAGTACTTC
TRBV2	TRBD2	TRBJ2-5	many	CASRRTSGTQYF	TGTGCCAGCAGGCGGACTAGCGGGACCCAGTACTTC
TRBV25-1	-	TRBJ1-5	-	CASSKGNSQPQHF	TGTGCCAGCAGTAAGGGTAATAGTCAGCCCCAGCATTTT
TRBV20-1	-	TRBJ1-3	many	CSARENSGNTIYF	TGCAGTGCTAGAGAGAACTCTGGAAACACCATATATTTT
TRBV5-4	-	TRBJ2-7	few	CASSDRRNLNYEQYF	TGTGCCAGCAGTGACAGAAGGAACCTAAACTACGAGCAGTACTTC